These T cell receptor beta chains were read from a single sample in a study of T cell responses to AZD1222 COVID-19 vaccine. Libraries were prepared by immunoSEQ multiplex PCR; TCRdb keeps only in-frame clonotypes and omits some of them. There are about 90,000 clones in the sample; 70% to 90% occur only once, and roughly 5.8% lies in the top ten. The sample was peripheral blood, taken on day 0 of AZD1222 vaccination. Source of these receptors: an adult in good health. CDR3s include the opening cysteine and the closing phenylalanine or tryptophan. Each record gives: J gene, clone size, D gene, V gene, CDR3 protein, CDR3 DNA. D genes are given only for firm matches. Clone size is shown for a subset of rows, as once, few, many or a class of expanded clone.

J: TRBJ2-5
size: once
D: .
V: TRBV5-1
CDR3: CASGMGRGYQETQYF
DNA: TGCGCCAGCGGAATGGGTCGGGGGTATCAAGAGACCCAGTACTTC

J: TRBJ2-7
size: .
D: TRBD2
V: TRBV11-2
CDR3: CASSLELAGSPSYEQYF
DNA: TGTGCCAGCAGCTTAGAACTAGCGGGATCCCCCTCCTACGAGCAGTACTTC

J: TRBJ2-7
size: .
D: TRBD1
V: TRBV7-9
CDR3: CASSSPGQGSYEQYF
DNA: TGTGCCAGCAGCTCCCCGGGACAGGGGTCCTACGAGCAGTACTTC

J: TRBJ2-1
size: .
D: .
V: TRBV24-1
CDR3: CATSDPGLTVNEQFF
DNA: TGTGCCACCAGTGATCCCGGGCTGACGGTCAATGAGCAGTTCTTC

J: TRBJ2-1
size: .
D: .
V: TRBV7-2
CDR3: CASSLSLERTSYNEQFF
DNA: TGTGCCAGCAGCTTATCCCTCGAGCGGACTTCCTACAATGAGCAGTTCTTC

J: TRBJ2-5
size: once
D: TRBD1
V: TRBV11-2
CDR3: CASSTQGFEETQYF
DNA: TGTGCCAGCAGCACACAGGGGTTTGAAGAGACCCAGTACTTC

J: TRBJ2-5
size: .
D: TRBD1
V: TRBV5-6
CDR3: CASSPGGQVHQETQYF
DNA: TGTGCCAGCAGCCCGGGCGGACAGGTTCACCAAGAGACCCAGTACTTC

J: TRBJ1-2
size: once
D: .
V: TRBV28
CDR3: CASSLWGGSSLYGYTF
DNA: TGTGCCAGCAGTTTATGGGGGGGGAGCAGTCTCTATGGCTACACCTTC

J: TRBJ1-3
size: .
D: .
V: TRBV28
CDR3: CASSLAGNTIYF
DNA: TGTGCCAGCAGTTTAGCTGGAAACACCATATATTTT

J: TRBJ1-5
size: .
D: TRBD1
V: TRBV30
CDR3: CAWDRGGGQPQHF
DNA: TGTGCCTGGGACAGGGGAGGGGGTCAGCCCCAGCATTTT

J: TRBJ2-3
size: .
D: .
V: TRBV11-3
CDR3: CASSLGRVRDTQYF
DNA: TGTGCCAGCAGCTTAGGACGGGTTAGAGATACGCAGTATTTT

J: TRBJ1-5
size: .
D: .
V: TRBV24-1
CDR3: CATGGVGSNQPQHF
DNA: TGTGCCACCGGAGGTGTGGGCAGCAATCAGCCCCAGCATTTT

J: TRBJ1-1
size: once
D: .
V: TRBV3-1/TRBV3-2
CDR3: CASSQVGTEAFF
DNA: TGTGCCAGCAGCCAAGTTGGCACTGAAGCTTTCTTT

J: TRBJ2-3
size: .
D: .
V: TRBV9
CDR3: CASSVRQAGTDTQYF
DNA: TGTGCCAGCAGCGTCAGGCAAGCAGGCACAGATACGCAGTATTTT

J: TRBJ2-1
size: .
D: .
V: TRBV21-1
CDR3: CASSRWDGYNEQFF
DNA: TGTGCCAGCAGCAGATGGGACGGATACAATGAGCAGTTCTTC

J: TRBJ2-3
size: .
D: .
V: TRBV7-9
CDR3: CASSLAVTFGTDTQYF
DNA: TGTGCCAGCAGCTTAGCGGTCACGTTTGGCACAGATACGCAGTATTTT

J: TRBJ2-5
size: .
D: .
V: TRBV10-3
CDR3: CASRDVQEETQYF
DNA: TGTGCCTCACGGGACGTGCAGGAAGAGACCCAGTACTTC

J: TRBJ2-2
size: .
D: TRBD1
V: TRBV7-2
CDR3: CASSLGQASGELFF
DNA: TGTGCCAGCAGCCTGGGACAGGCTTCCGGGGAGCTGTTTTTT

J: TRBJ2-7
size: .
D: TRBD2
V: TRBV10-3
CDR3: CAISYTRGTSGTRSYEQYF
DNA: TGTGCCATCAGTTACACCCGGGGGACTAGCGGTACCCGATCCTACGAGCAGTACTTC

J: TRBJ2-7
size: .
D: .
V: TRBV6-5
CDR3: CASSYSGSEYF
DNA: TGTGCCAGCAGTTACTCGGGGTCCGAGTACTTC

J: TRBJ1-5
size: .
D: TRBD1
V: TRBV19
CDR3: CASRTGGSQPQHF
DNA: TGTGCCAGTCGGACAGGGGGCAGTCAGCCCCAGCATTTT

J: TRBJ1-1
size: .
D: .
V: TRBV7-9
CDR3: CASSSLGPDQNTEAFF
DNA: TGTGCCAGCAGCTCACTAGGACCGGATCAGAACACTGAAGCTTTCTTT

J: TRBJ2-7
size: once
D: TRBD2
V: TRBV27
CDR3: CASRPRLAGYEQYF
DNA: TGTGCCAGCCGGCCCAGGCTAGCGGGTTACGAGCAGTACTTC

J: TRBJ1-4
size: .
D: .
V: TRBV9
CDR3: CASGADRYNEKLFF
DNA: TGTGCCAGCGGCGCTGACAGGTATAATGAAAAACTGTTTTTT

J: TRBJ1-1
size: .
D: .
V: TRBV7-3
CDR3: CASSSDPNTEAFF
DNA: TGTGCCAGCAGCTCCGATCCGAACACTGAAGCTTTCTTT

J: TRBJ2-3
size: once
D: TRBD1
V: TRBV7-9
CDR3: CASSLRQGADTDTQYF
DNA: TGTGCCAGCAGCCTCCGACAGGGGGCCGACACAGATACGCAGTATTTT

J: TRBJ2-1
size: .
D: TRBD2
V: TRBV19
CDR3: CASKVAGGLNEQFF
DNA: TGTGCCAGTAAGGTGGCGGGAGGGCTCAATGAGCAGTTCTTC

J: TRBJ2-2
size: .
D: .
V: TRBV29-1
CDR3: CSVEADTGELFF
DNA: TGCAGCGTTGAAGCGGACACCGGGGAGCTGTTTTTT

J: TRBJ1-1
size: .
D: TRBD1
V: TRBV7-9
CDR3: CASSYRDRGTEAFF
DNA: TGTGCCAGCAGCTACCGCGACAGGGGCACTGAAGCTTTCTTT

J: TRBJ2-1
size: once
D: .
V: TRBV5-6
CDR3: CASSLNPDTYNEQFF
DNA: TGTGCCAGCAGCTTAAATCCCGACACCTACAATGAGCAGTTCTTC

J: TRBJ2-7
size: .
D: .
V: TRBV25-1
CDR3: CASSESGYEQYF
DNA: TGTGCCAGCAGTGAGTCCGGGTACGAGCAGTACTTC

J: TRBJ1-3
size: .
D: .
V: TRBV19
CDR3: CASSKVARSSGNTIYF
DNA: TGTGCCAGTAGTAAGGTTGCCAGGAGCTCTGGAAACACCATATATTTT

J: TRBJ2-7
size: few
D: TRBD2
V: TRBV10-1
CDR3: CASSETSGSYEQYF
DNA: TGCGCCAGCAGTGAGACTAGCGGAAGCTACGAGCAGTACTTC

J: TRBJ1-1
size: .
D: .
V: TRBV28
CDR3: CASSLSDREAFF
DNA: TGTGCCAGCAGTTTATCTGACCGTGAAGCTTTCTTT

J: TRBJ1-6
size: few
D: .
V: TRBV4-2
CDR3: CASSQEVAGAGNSPLHF
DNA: TGTGCCAGCAGCCAAGAAGTCGCCGGGGCAGGAAATTCACCCCTCCACTTT

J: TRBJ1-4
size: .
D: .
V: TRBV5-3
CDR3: CARSPSTTNEKLFF
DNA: TGTGCCAGAAGCCCTAGTACAACTAATGAAAAACTGTTTTTT

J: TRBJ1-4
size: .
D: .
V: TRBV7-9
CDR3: CASSHRIATNEKLFF
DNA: TGTGCCAGCAGCCACAGGATTGCAACTAATGAAAAACTGTTTTTT

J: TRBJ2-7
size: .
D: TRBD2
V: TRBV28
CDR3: CASRGTSGDYEQYF
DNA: TGTGCCAGCAGAGGGACTAGCGGAGACTACGAGCAGTACTTC